This TCR beta chain emerged from a study of blood T cell repertoires in COVID-19. Study in general: Specimens from acute and convalescent COVID-19 originated in the United States, Italy and Spain.

Original analysis: Amplification of reference gene primers provided the estimated nucleated cell counts. Profiling relied on immunoSEQ multiplex PCR, and the TCRdb table lists in-frame clones only, not all of them. V, J and clone size reflect that table, while D and trimming were determined from the DNA. In the table there are about 130,000 clones, 75% to 90% of which are singletons. Those enrolled in Seattle joined during active infection and were followed longitudinally afterward. The CDR3 length is 16 residues. V shed 7 bases and J 8 bases; nucleotides not matched to a gene: 20. CDR1 is SGDLS and CDR2 is YYNGEE in the germline V gene.

V usage is TRBV9 and J usage is TRBJ1-2, with 7 bases lining up with TRBD1. The specimen sequenced was peripheral blood. The TCR was taken from a man between 60 and 70 years old with COVID-19, enrolled during active disease. The CDR3 DNA reads TGTGCCAGCGGATTGGACCGGGACCAAAACAGGGGAGGCTACACCTTC. Its protein product is CASGLDRDQNRGGYTF.